This TCR beta chain is drawn from a study of PD-1 blockade in mismatch repair-deficient tumors. TCRdb keeps only in-frame clones here, not all; method: immunoSEQ multiplex PCR. The sample has roughly 17,000 clones; over 75% are singletons. CDR1 is SGHRS, CDR2 YFSETQ, per germline. V was clipped by 4 bases and J by 4 bases; unmatched bases: 5. The CDR3 totals 14 residues. The chain combines TRBV5-1 with TRBJ1-2; 9 positions match TRBD1. This receptor was identified in an adult with mismatch repair-deficient cancer. Here the sequenced sample was PBMCs, taken less than 25 weeks after starting pembrolizumab. CDR3 residues: CASSPGTGTYGYTF. The CDR3 region has the DNA TGCGCCAGCAGCCCCGGGACAGGGACCTATGGCTACACCTTC.